This entry describes one T cell receptor beta chain. PCR employed 60 Vbeta and 13 Jbeta primers. Assay: immunoSEQ multiplex PCR; the TCRdb copy retains only in-frame clones and omits some. Recorded here are around 100,000 clones; the top ten clones represent approximately 6.8%. The sample is drawn from a study of cytomegalovirus exposure and HLA in healthy donors. This CDR3 is 15 amino acids long. Between the trimmed V and J ends, which lost 4 bases and 0 bases, there was a span of 13 bases. Germline V lookup: CDR1 SNHLY, CDR2 FYNNEI. Material for sequencing was PBMCs. The chain couples TRBV2 to TRBJ2-7; possible D gene TRBD1, 5 bases. This receptor was obtained from a man aged 40-50 years in good health and CMV-seropositive. This CDR3 is CASSVTRRVSYEQYF. CDR3 in DNA: TGTGCCAGCAGTGTTACTCGCAGGGTCTCCTACGAGCAGTACTTC. The whole variable domain, remainder taken from reference TRBV2 and TRBJ2-7, is EPEVTQTPSHQVTQMGQEVILRCVPISNHLYFYWYRQILGQKVEFLVSFYNNEISEKSEIFDDQFSVERPDGSNFTLKIRSTKLEDSAMYFCASSVTRRVSYEQYFGPGTRLTVT.